One T cell receptor beta chain is described in this entry. Its antigen remains unknown. This sample is part of a study of cytomegalovirus exposure and HLA in healthy donors. Notes on the study in general: Reported performance of the classifier showed diagnosis of cytomegalovirus status with high specificity and sensitivity.

Produced via immunoSEQ multiplex PCR; TCRdb's table is partial and in-frame only. The data contain about 220,000 clones, around 90% of them singletons. Trimming took 9 bases from V and 2 from J, leaving 20 bases between them. This CDR3 is 16 amino acids long. Germline CDR1 and CDR2: SNHLY and FYNNEI. V is TRBV2 and J is TRBJ2-4; possible D gene TRBD2, 7 bases. Sequencing was done on a sample of PBMCs. The origin of this receptor is a woman under 30 in good health and CMV-seronegative. DNA for the CDR3: TGTGCCAGTTGGGGGGCAAGCGGGGAATCCAAAAACATTCAGTACTTC. This translates into CASWGASGESKNIQYF.